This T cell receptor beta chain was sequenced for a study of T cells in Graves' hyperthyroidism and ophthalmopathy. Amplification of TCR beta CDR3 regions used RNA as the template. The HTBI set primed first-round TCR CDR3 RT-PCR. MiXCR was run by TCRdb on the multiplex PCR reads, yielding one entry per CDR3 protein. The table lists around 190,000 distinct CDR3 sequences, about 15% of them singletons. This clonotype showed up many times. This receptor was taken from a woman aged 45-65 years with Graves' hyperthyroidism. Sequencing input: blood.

The CDR3 loop is CASSQAVRVTSVYEQYF. The CDR3 region has the DNA TGTGCCAGCAGCCAAGCTGTTAGGGTCACAAGCGTGTACGAGCAGTACTTC. The rearrangement joins TRBV4-2 to TRBJ2-7; no clear D gene. Per germline, CDR1 LGHNA and CDR2 YNFKEQ. The CDR3 has 17 residues. The V and J ends lost 1 base and 4 bases respectively, with 20 bases between them.